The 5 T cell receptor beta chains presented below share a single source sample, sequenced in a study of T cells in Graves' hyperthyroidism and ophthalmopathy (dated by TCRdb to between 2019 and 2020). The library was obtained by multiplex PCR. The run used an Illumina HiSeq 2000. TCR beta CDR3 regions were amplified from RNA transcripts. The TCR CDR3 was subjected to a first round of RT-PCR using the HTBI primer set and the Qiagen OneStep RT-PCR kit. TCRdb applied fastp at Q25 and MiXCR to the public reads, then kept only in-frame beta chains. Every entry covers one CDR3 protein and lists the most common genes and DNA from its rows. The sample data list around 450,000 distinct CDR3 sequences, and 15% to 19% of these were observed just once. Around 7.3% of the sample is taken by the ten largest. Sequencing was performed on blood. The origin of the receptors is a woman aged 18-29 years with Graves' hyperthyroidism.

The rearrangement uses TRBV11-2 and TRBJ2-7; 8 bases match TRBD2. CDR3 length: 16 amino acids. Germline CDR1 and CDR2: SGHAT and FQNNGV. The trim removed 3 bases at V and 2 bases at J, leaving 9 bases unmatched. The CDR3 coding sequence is TGTGCCAGCAGCTTTCCGAAGGCGGGGGGCCCCTACGAGCAGTACTTC. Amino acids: CASSFPKAGGPYEQYF.

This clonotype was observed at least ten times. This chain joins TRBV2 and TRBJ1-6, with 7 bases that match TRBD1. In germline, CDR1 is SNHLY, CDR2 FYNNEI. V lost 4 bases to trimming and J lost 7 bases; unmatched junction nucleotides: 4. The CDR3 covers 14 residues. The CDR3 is CASSVRDRNSPLHF. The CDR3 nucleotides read TGTGCCAGCAGTGTCCGGGACAGAAATTCACCCCTCCACTTT.

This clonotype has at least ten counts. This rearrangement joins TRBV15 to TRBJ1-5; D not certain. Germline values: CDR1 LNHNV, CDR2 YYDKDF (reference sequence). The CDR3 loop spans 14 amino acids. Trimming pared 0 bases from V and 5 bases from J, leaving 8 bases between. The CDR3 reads CATSREPRDQPQHF. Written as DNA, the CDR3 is TGTGCCACCAGCAGAGAGCCCCGGGATCAGCCCCAGCATTTT.

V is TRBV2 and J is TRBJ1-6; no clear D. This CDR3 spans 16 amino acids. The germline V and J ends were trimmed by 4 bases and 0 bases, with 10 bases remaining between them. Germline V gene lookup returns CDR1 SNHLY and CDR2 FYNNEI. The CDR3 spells CASSAGRSSYNSPLHF. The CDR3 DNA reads TGTGCCAGCAGTGCCGGCAGGAGCTCCTATAATTCACCCCTCCACTTT.

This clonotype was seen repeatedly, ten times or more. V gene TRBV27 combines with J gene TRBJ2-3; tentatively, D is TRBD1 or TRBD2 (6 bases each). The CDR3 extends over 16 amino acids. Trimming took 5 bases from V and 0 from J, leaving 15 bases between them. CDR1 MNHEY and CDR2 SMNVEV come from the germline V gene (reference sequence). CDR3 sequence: CASSLSWGASTDTQYF. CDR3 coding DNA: TGTGCCAGCAGTCTAAGTTGGGGGGCTAGCACAGATACGCAGTATTTT.